The rows below give T cell receptor beta chains drawn from one sample of a study of Tregs in tolerant kidney transplant recipients. Generated by immunoSEQ multiplex PCR, the TCRdb table keeps only in-frame clones and is missing some. Among 90,000 or so clones listed, 90% to 95% were seen once. Sequencing was done on a sample of CD8+ T cells from blood. The origin of the receptors is a human donor in good health. Each CDR3 is given with its conserved first and last residue. D genes are given only for firm matches. Expanded clones are given a class, and other clones once, few, many or no size at all.

clone size	J gene	V gene	D gene	CDR3 DNA	CDR3 protein
-	TRBJ2-3	TRBV27	TRBD1	TGTGCCAGCAGTTTATCGACAGGGACAGCTATCACAGATACGCAGTATTTT	CASSLSTGTAITDTQYF
-	TRBJ2-5	TRBV2	TRBD1	TGTGCCAGCAGTATGGGACAGGGGACCCAAGAGACCCAGTACTTC	CASSMGQGTQETQYF
-	TRBJ2-1	TRBV29-1	-	TGCAGCGTTGGAGATTACAGGGTTCAAGGAAACATGATACGCTACAATGAGCAGTTCTTC	CSVGDYRVQGNMIRYNEQFF
-	TRBJ2-1	TRBV5-4	TRBD2	TGTGCCAGCAGCTTGTCTAGCGGGAGGCACAATGAGCAGTTCTTC	CASSLSSGRHNEQFF
-	TRBJ2-7	TRBV6-5	TRBD1	TGTGCCAGCAGTTACGAGGGGACAGGGTACTACGAGCAGTACTTC	CASSYEGTGYYEQYF
-	TRBJ2-2	TRBV16	-	TGTGCCAGCAGCCAACCCACCCACAGGCCCGGGGAGCTGTTTTTT	CASSQPTHRPGELFF
once	TRBJ2-3	TRBV19	-	TGTGCCAGTAGTATATGGCGGGAACGGGATACGCAGTATTTT	CASSIWRERDTQYF
-	TRBJ1-1	TRBV9	-	TGTGCCAGCAGCGTAGTAGGGACGAACACTGAAGCTTTCTTT	CASSVVGTNTEAFF
-	TRBJ2-7	TRBV4-1	-	TGCGCCAGCAGCCCAAGAAACGGCTACGAGCAGTACTTC	CASSPRNGYEQYF
-	TRBJ2-7	TRBV5-6	-	TGTGCCAGCAGTTCCGACAGAGTTGAGCAGTACTTC	CASSSDRVEQYF
-	TRBJ1-1	TRBV7-9	-	TGTGCCAGCAGCTTAGGGGTCACTGAAGCTTTCTTT	CASSLGVTEAFF
-	TRBJ2-2	TRBV14	TRBD1	TGTGCCAGCAGCCAAGGCGGGACAGGGGGGTACACCGGGGAGCTGTTTTTT	CASSQGGTGGYTGELFF
-	TRBJ1-5	TRBV6-4	TRBD1	TGTGCCAGCAGTGCATACGGACAGGGGATTCAGCCCCAGCATTTT	CASSAYGQGIQPQHF
once	TRBJ2-7	TRBV2	-	TGTGCCAGCAGTGAAAACTCTCTGACCTCCTACGAGCAGTACTTC	CASSENSLTSYEQYF
-	TRBJ1-5	TRBV7-1	TRBD1	TGTGCCAGCAGCCAGGACAGGGGGCCGTCCCAGCCCCAGCATTTT	CASSQDRGPSQPQHF
-	TRBJ2-3	TRBV18	-	TGTGCCAGCCACACAGGGGAGGCTAGCACAGATACGCAGTATTTT	CASHTGEASTDTQYF
-	TRBJ1-3	TRBV4-1	-	TGCGCCAGCAGCCAAGAAAGCGGGGACACCATATATTTT	CASSQESGDTIYF
-	TRBJ2-3	TRBV5-4	-	TGTGCCAGCAGCTTTACCGGGGCTGGCACAGATACGCAGTATTTT	CASSFTGAGTDTQYF
-	TRBJ2-1	TRBV7-6	-	TGTGCCAGCAGCTCGCCAGGGGATGAGCAGTTCTTC	CASSSPGDEQFF
-	TRBJ1-1	TRBV29-1	-	TGCAGCGTTGAAGATCGGGGGCAAGGCACTGAAGCTTTCTTT	CSVEDRGQGTEAFF
-	TRBJ1-3	TRBV5-6	-	TGTGCCAGCAGCTTGTTAGGAAACACCATATATTTT	CASSLLGNTIYF
-	TRBJ2-1	TRBV5-1	TRBD2	TGCGCCAGCAGCCAAACTAGCGGGGGCCCCCTTAATGAGCAGTTCTTC	CASSQTSGGPLNEQFF
-	TRBJ2-7	TRBV29-1	TRBD2	TGCAGCGTTGGGGGAGGGGAGGGCTACGAGCAGTACTTC	CSVGGGEGYEQYF
-	TRBJ2-7	TRBV2	-	TGTGCCAGCAGTGAACCCGTTTGGGGAGCCTCCTACGAGCAGTACTTC	CASSEPVWGASYEQYF
-	TRBJ2-7	TRBV9	TRBD1	TGTGCCAGCAGCCCGGACAGGGGGCGCGGCGAGCAGTACTTC	CASSPDRGRGEQYF
-	TRBJ2-5	TRBV6-1	TRBD1	TGTGCCAGCAGTGAAGTTGAAGGGGGCGAAGAGACCCAGTACTTC	CASSEVEGGEETQYF
-	TRBJ1-4	TRBV9	TRBD1	TGTGCCAGCAGCGTTGGGGACAGCATAACCCCGAATGAAAAACTGTTTTTT	CASSVGDSITPNEKLFF
-	TRBJ1-2	TRBV7-9	-	TGTGCCAGCAGTTCCGGGCGCTTC	CASSSGRF
-	TRBJ1-2	TRBV6-6	-	TGTGCCAGCAGTTACTTTTTCGGGTGGTACGGCTATGGCTACACCTTC	CASSYFFGWYGYGYTF
-	TRBJ2-5	TRBV14	-	TGTGCCAGCAGCGGAGGCCAGGGATGGCTCCAAGAGACCCAGTACTTC	CASSGGQGWLQETQYF
-	TRBJ2-7	TRBV6-1	-	TGTGCCAGCAGTGACCACAGGGTAGCCAGGGTTCCGAGACTCTACGAGCAGTACTTC	CASSDHRVARVPRLYEQYF
-	TRBJ1-1	TRBV7-9	-	TGTGCCAGCAGCTTATTTAAGGGGATGAACACTGAAGCTTTCTTT	CASSLFKGMNTEAFF
-	TRBJ2-5	TRBV15	TRBD2	TGTGCCACAGCCCCAGTAGCGGGGTGGGAGACCCAGTACTTC	CATAPVAGWETQYF
-	TRBJ2-6	TRBV4-1	-	TGCGCCAGCAGCCCAGATCGGCGAGGGGCTGGGGCCAACGTCCTGACTTTC	CASSPDRRGAGANVLTF
-	TRBJ2-7	TRBV4-1	TRBD1	TGCGCCAGCAGCCAAAGCCTGGACAGGCTTCTTTACGAGCAGTACTTC	CASSQSLDRLLYEQYF
-	TRBJ2-5	TRBV28	-	TGTGCCAGCAGTTTAGAGTCTACCCAAGAGACCCAGTACTTC	CASSLESTQETQYF
-	TRBJ2-7	TRBV6-5	-	TGTGCCAGCAGTTACTCTGAGGGCTACGAGCAGTACTTC	CASSYSEGYEQYF
-	TRBJ2-5	TRBV6-6	-	TGTGCCAGCAGTCAACCGGGGGCCGGCGAGACCCAGTACTTC	CASSQPGAGETQYF
-	TRBJ2-1	TRBV27	-	TGTGCCAGCAGTCATTACAATGAGCAGTTCTTC	CASSHYNEQFF
-	TRBJ2-7	TRBV29-1	TRBD1	TGCAGCGTTGAGGACAGGGAGGCAGCTCGCGACGAGCAGTACTTC	CSVEDREAARDEQYF
-	TRBJ1-1	TRBV7-2	-	TGTGCCAGCAGCTTAGGGTACACTGAAGCTTTCTTT	CASSLGYTEAFF
-	TRBJ2-6	TRBV7-6	-	TGTGCCAGCAGCTTCACGAAGGGGGACTCTGGGGCCAACGTCCTGACTTTC	CASSFTKGDSGANVLTF
-	TRBJ2-5	TRBV7-2	TRBD1	TGTGCCAGCAGCGGAGAAGGGACAGCCCTAATCATTCAAGAGACCCAGTACTTC	CASSGEGTALIIQETQYF
-	TRBJ2-1	TRBV7-8	-	TGTGCCAGCAGCCTAAACAGACTAGTGTCCCACAATGAGCAGTTCTTC	CASSLNRLVSHNEQFF
-	TRBJ2-2	TRBV4-1	TRBD1	TGCGCCAGCAGCCAGGGACAGGGACGGACCGGGGAGCTGTTTTTT	CASSQGQGRTGELFF
once	TRBJ2-5	TRBV6-5	-	TGTGCCAGCAGTTACGGTGAAGGGACCGAGACCCAGTACTTC	CASSYGEGTETQYF
-	TRBJ2-1	TRBV6-6	-	TGTGCCAGCAACTTTGGGGGACATGAGCAGTTCTTC	CASNFGGHEQFF
-	TRBJ2-7	TRBV7-8	TRBD1	TGTGCCAGCAGCTTTAGGACAGGTGACTCCTACGAGCAGTACTTC	CASSFRTGDSYEQYF
-	TRBJ1-2	TRBV4-1	TRBD1	TGCGCCAGCAGCCAATCACCGGGGCGGACAGGGTCGAACTATGGCTACACCTTC	CASSQSPGRTGSNYGYTF
-	TRBJ2-5	TRBV2	-	TGTGCCAGCAGTGTAGAAGCAAGAGAGACCCAGTACTTC	CASSVEARETQYF
-	TRBJ2-3	TRBV14	-	TGTGCCAGCAGCCAAGATAAGGCGGGGATGACAGATACGCAGTATTTT	CASSQDKAGMTDTQYF
-	TRBJ1-2	TRBV6-1	TRBD1	TGTGCCAGCAGGCCGACAGGGGGCTCAAACTATGGCTACACCTTC	CASRPTGGSNYGYTF
-	TRBJ2-1	TRBV19	-	TGTGCCAGTAGTATAGATAGCGGAGTTTACAATGAGCAGTTCTTC	CASSIDSGVYNEQFF
-	TRBJ1-1	TRBV9	-	TGTGCCAGCAGCGTTTGGGGGCCGAACACTGAAGCTTTCTTT	CASSVWGPNTEAFF
-	TRBJ2-3	TRBV29-1	-	TGCAGCGTTGAAGGGTGGGGCACAGATACGCAGTATTTT	CSVEGWGTDTQYF
-	TRBJ2-5	TRBV7-7	-	TGTGCTAGCAGCCCCACGGTCGGTGTTGTGGAGACCCAGTACTTC	CASSPTVGVVETQYF
-	TRBJ2-5	TRBV27	TRBD1	TGTGCCAGCAGCCGCTTTACAGGGGGCGGAGAGACCCAGTACTTC	CASSRFTGGGETQYF
-	TRBJ1-2	TRBV5-6	-	TGTGCCAGCACCGAGACAGGATCAAACTATGGCTACACCTTC	CASTETGSNYGYTF
-	TRBJ2-3	TRBV9	TRBD2	TGTGCCAGCAGCGTAGGAGGCGGGGGGAGTAGCACAGATACGCAGTATTTT	CASSVGGGGSSTDTQYF